This T cell receptor beta chain appears in the sequencing data of a study of T cell responses to AZD1222 COVID-19 vaccine. Second-dose schedules of about 4 or about 12 weeks were combined. Regarding this clone: Its antigen is currently unknown.

Repertoires were generated with immunoSEQ multiplex PCR, while TCRdb's copy carries only in-frame clones and drops some. The table records roughly 140,000 clones, 85% to 95% of them present only once. Study-level findings and limits: Clonal diversity may have been underestimated in mostly white British donors. Among spike-specific TCRs, nearly half reportedly target unmutated variant regions.

V gave up 3 bases and J gave up 4 bases, with 10 bases separating them. CDR3 size: 13 residues. Germline lookup yields CDR1 SGHNT and CDR2 YENEEA. The sequence derives from an adult who received the AZD1222 COVID-19 vaccine. The chain combines TRBV11-3 with TRBJ2-7; D possibly matches TRBD1 or TRBD2 (5 bases each). The sequencing here drew on peripheral blood, taken 28 days after the second AZD1222 dose. The CDR3 DNA reads as TGTGCCAGCAGCTTGGGACGAGGGTACGAGCAGTACTTC. Amino acid sequence: CASSLGRGYEQYF.